A selection of T cell receptor beta chains follows, all from one sample in a study of molecular identifiers for immune sequencing clone quantification. Each CDR3 protein gets one entry after TCRdb re-called the PCR reads with MiXCR. Here the sample spans approximately 550,000 distinct CDR3 sequences, 25% being singletons. Sequences were obtained from naive CD8+ T cells from blood, with Jurkat cell RNA spiked in. Source of these receptors: a human donor in good health. Some libraries in this study had Jurkat cell RNA spiked in. CDR3s include the opening cysteine and the closing phenylalanine or tryptophan. D genes are given only for firm matches. The listing skips clone size in some rows; elsewhere it reads once, few, many or a size class.

CDR3 | size | D | V
CASSLGEQAADTYINYGYTF | few | NA | TRBV5-6
CASRDGQTEAFF | many | NA | TRBV28
CASSARRGGLQETQYF | many | TRBD2 | TRBV2
CASSQDSPSADTQYF | many | NA | TRBV4-3
CASSTGTFYEQYF | NA | NA | TRBV5-6
CASSLTSGGPYEQYF | few | TRBD2 | TRBV7-9
CASSFVGTGITEAFF | few | TRBD1 | TRBV5-6
CSARGDRGVGDTQYF | once | TRBD2 | TRBV20-1
CASTSGANVLTF | many | NA | TRBV6-5
CASSLKTGTGADQPQHF | few | TRBD1 | TRBV28
CASSNRDRENIQYF | NA | TRBD1 | TRBV7-9
CASSTDSYTLSYEQYF | many | NA | TRBV7-2
CASSLTAPRGRAYEQYF | few | TRBD1 | TRBV12-3/TRBV12-4
CAWGDMGVYTEAFF | few | NA | TRBV30
CASSQFPSSYEQYF | few | NA | TRBV14
CSARHSAGSRTDTQYF | NA | TRBD2 | TRBV20-1
CASSDRGSYERYF | NA | TRBD1 | TRBV5-3
CASSLVGQGANEQFF | few | TRBD1 | TRBV7-2
CATFSGGALETQYF | few | TRBD2 | TRBV6-2/TRBV6-3
CASSPGTDSNQPQHF | many | TRBD1 | TRBV28
CSVGGTSGYNEQFF | many | TRBD2 | TRBV29-1
CASSLAGQSNTGELFF | many | NA | TRBV19
CASSGERGGSSYEQYF | few | TRBD2 | TRBV7-9
CASSQSLAGGANTGELFF | few | TRBD2 | TRBV4-1
CASSQRTGTSGRGYYNEQFF | few | TRBD2 | TRBV3-1
CASSSSLEQYF | NA | NA | TRBV7-9
CASSQEQVYNEQLF | NA | NA | TRBV14
CASSYGRLAVNAGELFF | few | TRBD2 | TRBV6-2/TRBV6-3
CASSFGHTEAFF | many | NA | TRBV12-3/TRBV12-4
CSVKRASLQETQYF | few | NA | TRBV29-1
CASSLAQGRDTQYF | many | NA | TRBV12-3/TRBV12-4
CASSQTDRVLGTGELFF | NA | TRBD1 | TRBV4-1
CASSIVGDGEQYF | NA | NA | TRBV19
CASSLEGTGGANVVGETQYF | NA | TRBD1 | TRBV28
CASSGQRQETQYF | NA | NA | TRBV12-3/TRBV12-4